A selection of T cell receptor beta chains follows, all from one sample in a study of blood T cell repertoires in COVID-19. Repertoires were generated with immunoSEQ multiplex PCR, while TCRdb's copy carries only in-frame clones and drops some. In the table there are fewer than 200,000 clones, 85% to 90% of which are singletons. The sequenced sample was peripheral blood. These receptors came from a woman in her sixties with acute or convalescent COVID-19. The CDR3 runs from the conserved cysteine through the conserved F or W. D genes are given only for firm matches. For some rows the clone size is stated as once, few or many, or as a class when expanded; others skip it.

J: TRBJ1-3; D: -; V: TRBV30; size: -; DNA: TGTGCCTGGAAATCTACAGAGAGGGCTGGAAACACCATATATTTT; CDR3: CAWKSTERAGNTIYF
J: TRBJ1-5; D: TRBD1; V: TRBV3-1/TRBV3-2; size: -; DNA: TGTGCCAGCAGCCAGGCCGGGACAGGGGCCAATCAGCCCCAGCATTTT; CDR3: CASSQAGTGANQPQHF
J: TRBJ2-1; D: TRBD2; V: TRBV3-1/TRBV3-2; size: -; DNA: TGTGCCAGCAGCCACGGACTAGAGTACAATGAGCAGTTCTTC; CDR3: CASSHGLEYNEQFF
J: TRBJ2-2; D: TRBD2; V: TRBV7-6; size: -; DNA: TGTGCCAGCAGCCCACGTAGCGGGATACCGACCGGGGAGCTGTTTTTT; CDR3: CASSPRSGIPTGELFF
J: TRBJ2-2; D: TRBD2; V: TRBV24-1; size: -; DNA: TGTGCCACCAGTGCCCCTCGTGCGGGGGGCACCGGGGAGCTGTTTTTT; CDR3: CATSAPRAGGTGELFF
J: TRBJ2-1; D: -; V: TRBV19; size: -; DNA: TGTGCCAGTAGCCTCAGGGGCACACTCAATGAGCAGTTCTTC; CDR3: CASSLRGTLNEQFF
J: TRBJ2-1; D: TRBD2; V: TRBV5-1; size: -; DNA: TGCGCCAGCAGTTCGGGACTAGCGGGAGGGCCGAAGAACAATGAGCAGTTCTTC; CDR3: CASSSGLAGGPKNNEQFF
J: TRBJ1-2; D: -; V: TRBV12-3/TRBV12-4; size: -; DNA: TGTGCCAGCAGTCCGACTCTTAACTATGGCTACACCTTC; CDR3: CASSPTLNYGYTF
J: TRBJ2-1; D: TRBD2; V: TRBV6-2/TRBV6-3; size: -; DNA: TGTGCCAGCAGTTACTCGAAGGTAGCGGGGTACAATGAGCAGTTCTTC; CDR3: CASSYSKVAGYNEQFF
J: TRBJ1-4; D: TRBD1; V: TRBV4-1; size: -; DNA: TGCGCCAGCAGCCAAGTGGGGACAGGCGATAATGAAAAACTGTTTTTT; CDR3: CASSQVGTGDNEKLFF
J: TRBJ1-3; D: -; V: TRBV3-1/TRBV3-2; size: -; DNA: TGTGCCAGCAGCCCTCGGGGCGGGACTGGAAACACCATATATTTT; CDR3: CASSPRGGTGNTIYF
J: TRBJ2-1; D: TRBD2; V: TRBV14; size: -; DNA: TGTGCCAGCAGCCTGGTGGGACTAGGGTTCGTTGGGCGGGGTCGCGAGCAGTTCTTC; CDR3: CASSLVGLGFVGRGREQFF
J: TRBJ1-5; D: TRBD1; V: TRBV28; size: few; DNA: TGTGCCAGCATCCCTGGGACAGGGTTCAATCAGCCCCAGCATTTT; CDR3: CASIPGTGFNQPQHF
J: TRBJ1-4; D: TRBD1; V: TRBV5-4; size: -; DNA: TGTGCCAGCAGCGGACAGGGTTCGGGAGATGAAAAACTGTTTTTT; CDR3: CASSGQGSGDEKLFF
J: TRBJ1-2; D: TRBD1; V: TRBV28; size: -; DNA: TGTGCCAGCAGTTTAGGGGACAGCTATGGCTACACCTTC; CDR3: CASSLGDSYGYTF